Given below is one T cell receptor (beta chain) in context. An end of the junction differs from the germline gene, which may be a read error. The assay was immunoSEQ multiplex PCR, and TCRdb's table has in-frame clones only and misses some. The sample yields about 100,000 clones, around 95% seen once. The sample is drawn from a study of technical replicates of blood from several donors. The CDR3 runs to 14 residues. Germline V gene data show CDR1 as LNHDA and CDR2 as SQIVND (reference sequence). Sequencing was done on a sample of T cells isolated from PBMCs. The chain recombines TRBV19 with TRBJ2-1; a weak D match, TRBD2 (6 bases). The TCR comes from a human donor in good health. CDR3 sequence: CASSIAGDYDEQFF. The CDR3, as DNA: TGTGCCAGTAGTATAGCGGGAGACTACGATGAGCAGTTCTTC.